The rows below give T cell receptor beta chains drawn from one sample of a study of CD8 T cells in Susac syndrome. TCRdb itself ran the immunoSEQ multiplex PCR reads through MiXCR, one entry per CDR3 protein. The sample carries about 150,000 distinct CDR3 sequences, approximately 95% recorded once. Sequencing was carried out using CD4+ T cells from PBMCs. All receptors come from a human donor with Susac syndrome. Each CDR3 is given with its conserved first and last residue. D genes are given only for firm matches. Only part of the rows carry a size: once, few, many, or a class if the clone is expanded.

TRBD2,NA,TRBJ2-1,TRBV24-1,CATSDSGGRDNEQFF,TGTGCCACCAGTGATTCGGGGGGAAGAGACAATGAGCAGTTCTTC
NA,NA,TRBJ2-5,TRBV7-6,CASSLESGLRETQYF,TGTGCCAGCAGCTTAGAATCGGGGTTAAGAGAGACCCAGTACTTC
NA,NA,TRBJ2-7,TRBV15,CATSSSTGNGPGRYF,TGTGCCACCAGCAGTTCCACAGGGAACGGTCCGGGGCGGTACTTC
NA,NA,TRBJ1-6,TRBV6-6,CASSSVAANSPLHF,TGTGCCAGCAGTTCCGTTGCCGCGAATTCACCCCTCCACTTT
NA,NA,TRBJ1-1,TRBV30,CAWIGMNTEAFF,TGTGCCTGGATTGGTATGAACACTGAAGCTTTCTTT
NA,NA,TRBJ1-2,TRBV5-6,CASSHGRIWAYGYTF,TGTGCCAGCAGCCATGGACGAATTTGGGCTTATGGCTACACCTTC
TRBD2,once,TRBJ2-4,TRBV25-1,CASSGPSGGANIQYF,TGTGCCAGCAGTGGACCCAGCGGGGGGGCGAACATTCAGTACTTC
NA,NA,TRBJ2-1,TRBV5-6,CASSLRAVRDNEQFF,TGTGCCAGCAGCTTGCGGGCGGTGAGAGACAATGAGCAGTTCTTC
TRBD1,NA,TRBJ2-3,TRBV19,CASSIVQGAQNTQYF,TGTGCCAGTAGTATAGTCCAGGGGGCGCAGAATACGCAGTATTTT
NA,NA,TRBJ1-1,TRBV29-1,CSVSISGNEAFF,TGCAGCGTCTCCATTTCAGGCAATGAAGCTTTCTTT
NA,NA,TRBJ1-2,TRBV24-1,CATSLSPRDYGYTF,TGTGCCACCAGTCTCTCACCCAGGGACTATGGCTACACCTTC
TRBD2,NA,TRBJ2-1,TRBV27,CASRSGLAGVNEQFF,TGTGCCAGCCGCTCGGGACTAGCGGGAGTCAATGAGCAGTTCTTC
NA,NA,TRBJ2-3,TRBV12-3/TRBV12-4,CASGGTAVITDTQYF,TGTGCCAGCGGAGGAACAGCGGTGATCACAGATACGCAGTATTTT
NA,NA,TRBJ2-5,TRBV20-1,CSARVRTRTQETQYF,TGCAGTGCTAGAGTGCGGACGCGTACCCAAGAGACCCAGTACTTC
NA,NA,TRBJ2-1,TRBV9,CASSASDNEQFF,TGTGCCAGCAGCGCCTCTGACAATGAGCAGTTCTTC
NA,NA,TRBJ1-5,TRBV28,CASSKLKSQPQHF,TGTGCCAGCAGTAAATTAAAGTCCCAGCCCCAGCATTTT
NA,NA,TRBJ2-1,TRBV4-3,CASSQNVGGRGIEQFF,TGCGCCAGCAGCCAAAACGTCGGAGGGAGAGGAATTGAGCAGTTCTTC
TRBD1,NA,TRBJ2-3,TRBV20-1,CSAWDRGTDTQYF,TGCAGTGCCTGGGACAGGGGCACAGATACGCAGTATTTT
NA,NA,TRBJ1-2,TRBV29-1,CSVPRGQEYGYTF,TGCAGCGTCCCTCGAGGGCAGGAATATGGCTACACCTTC
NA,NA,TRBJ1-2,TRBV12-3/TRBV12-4,CASSSTGGSGGYTF,TGTGCCAGCAGTTCCACGGGGGGATCGGGAGGCTACACCTTC
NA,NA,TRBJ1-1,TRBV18,CASSPSGAGGAFF,TGTGCCAGCTCACCATCCGGGGCCGGGGGAGCTTTCTTT
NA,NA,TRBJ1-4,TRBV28,CASSITGANEKLFF,TGTGCCAGCAGCATTACAGGCGCTAATGAAAAACTGTTTTTT
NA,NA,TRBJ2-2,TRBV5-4,CASSFPEDPTYTGELFF,TGTGCCAGCAGCTTCCCGGAAGACCCCACCTACACCGGGGAGCTGTTTTTT
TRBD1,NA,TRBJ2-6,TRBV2,CASSVDRAGANVLTF,TGTGCCAGCAGTGTAGACAGGGCCGGGGCCAACGTCCTGACTTTC
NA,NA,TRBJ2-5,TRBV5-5,CASSLGPAGYQETQYF,TGTGCCAGCAGCTTGGGCCCCGCAGGTTACCAAGAGACCCAGTACTTC
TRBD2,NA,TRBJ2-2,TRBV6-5,CASSGEGEGGELFF,TGTGCCAGCAGTGGGGAAGGGGAGGGCGGGGAGCTGTTTTTT
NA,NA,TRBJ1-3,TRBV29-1,CSVEELGSGNTIYF,TGCAGCGTTGAAGAGTTGGGCTCTGGAAACACCATATATTTT
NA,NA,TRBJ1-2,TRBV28,CASSVVTNGYTF,TGTGCCAGCAGTGTGGTCACTAATGGCTACACCTTC
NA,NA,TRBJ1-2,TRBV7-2,CASSLNSGGYTF,TGTGCCAGCAGCTTAAACAGCGGGGGCTACACCTTC
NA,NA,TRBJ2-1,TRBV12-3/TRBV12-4,CASRHVPIYNEQFF,TGTGCCAGCCGCCATGTCCCGATCTACAATGAGCAGTTCTTC
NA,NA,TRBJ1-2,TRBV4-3,CASSQVGGFNGYTF,TGCGCCAGCAGCCAAGTTGGGGGGTTCAATGGCTACACCTTC
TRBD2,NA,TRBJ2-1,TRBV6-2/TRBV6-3,CASTRAGVPNEQFF,TGTGCCAGCACGCGAGCGGGAGTCCCCAATGAGCAGTTCTTC
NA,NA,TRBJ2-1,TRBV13,CASSPTGSSRNEQFF,TGTGCCAGCAGCCCTACCGGGAGTAGCAGAAATGAGCAGTTCTTC
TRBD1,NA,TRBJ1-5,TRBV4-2,CASSQEQGAAQPQHF,TGTGCCAGCAGCCAGGAACAGGGGGCGGCTCAGCCCCAGCATTTT
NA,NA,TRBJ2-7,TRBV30,CAWGTYEQYF,TGTGCCTGGGGTACCTACGAGCAGTACTTC
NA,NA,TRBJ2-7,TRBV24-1,CATSDHQSASYEQYF,TGTGCCACCAGTGATCACCAGTCCGCCTCCTACGAGCAGTACTTC
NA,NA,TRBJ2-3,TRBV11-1,CASSLDFRTDTQYF,TGTGCCAGCAGCTTGGACTTCCGCACAGATACGCAGTATTTT
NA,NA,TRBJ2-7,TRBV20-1,CSAREALGASSEQYF,TGCAGTGCTAGAGAGGCCCTGGGGGCCTCTTCCGAGCAGTACTTC
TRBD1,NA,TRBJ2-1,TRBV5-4,CASSRGQGFPGNEQFF,TGTGCCAGCAGCCGGGGACAGGGCTTTCCCGGCAATGAGCAGTTCTTC
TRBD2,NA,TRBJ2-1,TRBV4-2,CASSQDSAGGNEQFF,TGTGCCAGCAGCCAAGATTCGGCGGGGGGTAATGAGCAGTTCTTC
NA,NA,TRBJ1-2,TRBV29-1,CSVLGGGGLYGYTF,TGCAGCGTTTTGGGTGGCGGCGGTCTCTATGGCTACACCTTC
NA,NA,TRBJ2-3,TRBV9,CASESGLSTDTQYF,TGTGCCAGCGAAAGCGGGCTAAGCACAGATACGCAGTATTTT
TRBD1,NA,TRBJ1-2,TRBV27,CASSSTGGSYGYTF,TGTGCCAGCAGTTCGACAGGGGGCAGCTATGGCTACACCTTC
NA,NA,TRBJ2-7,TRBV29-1,CSVVFNQNEQYF,TGCAGCGTTGTGTTCAACCAAAACGAGCAGTACTTC
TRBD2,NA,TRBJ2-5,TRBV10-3,CAIRASGGQETQYF,TGTGCCATCAGGGCTAGCGGGGGTCAAGAGACCCAGTACTTC
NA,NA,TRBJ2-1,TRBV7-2,CASVSGLYSYNEQFF,TGTGCCAGCGTGTCGGGGTTATACTCCTACAATGAGCAGTTCTTC
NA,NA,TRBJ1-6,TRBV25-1,CASSTLGSPLHF,TGTGCCAGCAGTACTCTGGGTTCACCCCTCCACTTT
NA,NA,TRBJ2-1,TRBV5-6,CASLIRDNVYNEQFF,TGTGCCAGCCTAATCCGGGACAACGTCTACAATGAGCAGTTCTTC
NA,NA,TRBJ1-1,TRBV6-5,CASSYLGGTEAFF,TGTGCCAGCAGTTACTTAGGGGGGACTGAAGCTTTCTTT
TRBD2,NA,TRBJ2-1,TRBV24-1,CATSERTSGSSEQFF,TGTGCCACCAGTGAACGGACTAGCGGGAGTAGTGAGCAGTTCTTC
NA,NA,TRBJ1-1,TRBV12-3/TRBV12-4,CASSFSNRVNTEAFF,TGTGCCAGCAGTTTTTCTAACCGTGTGAACACTGAAGCTTTCTTT
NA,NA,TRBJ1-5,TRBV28,CASSFQDRGNQPQHF,TGTGCCAGCAGTTTTCAGGACAGAGGGAATCAGCCCCAGCATTTT
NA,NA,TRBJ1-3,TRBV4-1,CASSQDWGVGNTIYF,TGCGCCAGCAGCCAAGATTGGGGAGTTGGGAACACCATATATTTT
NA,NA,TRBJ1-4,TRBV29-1,CSVGSGGNEKLFF,TGCAGCGTTGGCTCGGGGGGGAATGAAAAACTGTTTTTT
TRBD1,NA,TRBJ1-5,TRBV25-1,CASSEQALQGWWNQPQHF,TGTGCCAGCAGTGAACAAGCGCTACAGGGGTGGTGGAATCAGCCCCAGCATTTT